This T cell receptor beta chain was obtained from a study of spatial heterogeneity in lung cancer. Specified time point: sample taken at primary tumor resection. Patients with untreated early-stage non-small cell lung cancer, numbering 72, were the donors. Sequencing of whole RNA from tumor, nontumor lung or frozen PBMC involved no sorting. The CDR3 loop spans 12 amino acids. The ends were cut back, 8 bases at V and 5 bases at J, with 12 bases in the middle. Germline CDR1 is SNHLY and CDR2 is FYNNEI. TCRdb passed the 5' RACE reads through MiXCR, listing each CDR3 protein once. The table records about 42,000 distinct CDR3 sequences, almost 7% of them present only once.

This material consisted of PBMCs, taken at surgery. The origin of this receptor is a female donor with early-stage non-small cell lung cancer. This sequence joins TRBV2 and TRBJ2-5; D ambiguous. The CDR3 coding sequence is TGTGCCAGCGCATCTTCGTTGGAGACCCAGTACTTC. Translated: CASASSLETQYF.